This record looks at one TCR beta chain sequence and its context. What it recognizes is unknown. This record comes from a study of T cell responses to AZD1222 COVID-19 vaccine. Broader study findings: Spike-specific TCR breadth and depth rose after two AZD1222 doses. Spike-spanning, vaccine-associated CD4 TCRs were dominant at 160-218 and 743-854. Clonal diversity may have been underestimated, and the donors were mostly white British, with more females than males.

V shed 4 bases and J 0 bases; nucleotides not matched to a gene: 6. The CDR3 consists of 15 residues. Germline assignment: CDR1 SGHNT and CDR2 YENEEA. Both about-4-week and about-12-week second-dose recipients were combined. The protocol was immunoSEQ multiplex PCR, while the TCRdb copy is restricted to in-frame clones and leaves out a portion. The top ten clones hold less than 5.5% of a sample with 100,000 to 150,000 clones, around 85% of them seen once. The sequence was obtained from an adult who received the AZD1222 COVID-19 vaccine. V usage is TRBV11-3 and J usage is TRBJ2-7, with 7 nucleotides matching TRBD2. Here the sequenced sample was peripheral blood, taken 28 days after the second AZD1222 dose. CDR3 sequence (DNA): TGTGCCAGCAGCTACCAAGCGGGGCCCTCCTACGAGCAGTACTTC. Translating it yields CASSYQAGPSYEQYF.